The next 27 T cell receptor beta chains were all read from a single sample in a study of response to subunit inactivated influenza vaccine. Using its own MiXCR run on the RT-PCR reads, TCRdb lists one record per CDR3 protein. The data contain around 520,000 distinct CDR3 sequences, approximately 12% of them singletons. The input for sequencing was PBMCs from blood, taken on the day of vaccination. These receptors originate from a man between 45 and 60 years old who received an inactivated influenza vaccine.

This clonotype was detected a few times. CDR3: CASSSHPARGYEQYF. CDR3 bases: TGCGCCAGCAGCTCGCACCCGGCCAGGGGCTACGAGCAGTACTTC. This chain joins TRBV5-1 and TRBJ2-7, with D possibly TRBD1 on 6 matching bases. Germline V lookup: CDR1 SGHRS, CDR2 YFSETQ. V gave up 3 bases and J gave up 3 bases, with 16 bases separating them. This CDR3 is built from 15 residues.

This clonotype was observed a few times. This sequence joins TRBV10-3 and TRBJ1-6; 9 bases fit TRBD1. The CDR3 is 14 amino acids. Germline CDR1 and CDR2: ENHRY and SYGVKD. V trimming: 2 bases; J trimming: 7 bases; junction bases outside the gene matches: 0. This chain's CDR3 is CAISEDRGNSPLHF. CDR3 DNA sequence: TGTGCCATCAGTGAGGACAGGGGGAATTCACCCCTCCACTTT.

The chain links TRBV11-2 to TRBJ2-5, with D perhaps TRBD1 or TRBD2 (6 bases each). The CDR3 contains 16 residues. Germline assignment: CDR1 SGHAT and CDR2 FQNNGV. With 3 bases removed from V and 5 bases from J, the gap between germline ends came to 19 bases. CDR3 nucleotide sequence: TGTGCCAGCAGCTTGTTAAATGGGGGGCGCGGGGAGACCCAGTACTTC. Residues: CASSLLNGGRGETQYF. The variable domain in full, with the rest retrieved from reference TRBV11-2 and TRBJ2-5, is EAGVAQSPRYKIIEKRQSVAFWCNPISGHATLYWYQQILGQGPKLLIQFQNNGVVDDSQLPKDRFSAERLKGVDSTLKIQPAKLEDSAVYLCASSLLNGGRGETQYFGPGTRLLVL.

Concerning this clonotype itself: A junction end diverges from the germline sequence, so it may reflect a read error. The J gene is TRBJ2-7, the V gene TRBV20-1; 10 bases are shared with TRBD2. This CDR3 is 16 amino acids long. Looked up from germline, CDR1 is DFQATT and CDR2 is SNEGSKA (reference sequence). In DNA, the CDR3 is TGCTGTGCTAGAGATTTTAGGGCTAGCGGGAGCCGCGAGCAGTACTTC. Its protein product is CCARDFRASGSREQYF.

This clonotype was detected a few times. This chain links TRBV18 with TRBJ1-2, with D perhaps matching TRBD1 (6 bases). The CDR3 covers 17 residues. V shed 1 base and J shed 2 bases, with 17 bases lying between them. CDR1 and CDR2 (germline): KGHSH, LQKENI. Written as DNA, the CDR3 is TGTGCCAGCTCACCACAGTTTCGTACAGGGCCCAACTATGGCTACACCTTC. Encoded protein: CASSPQFRTGPNYGYTF.

The gene calls are TRBV24-1 and TRBJ2-3, with TRBD2 identical over 8 bases. The CDR3 runs to 14 residues. V lost 0 bases, J lost 6 bases, and 1 base stayed unmatched. Germline V gene data show CDR1 as KGHDR and CDR2 as SFDVKD. This chain's CDR3 is CATSDLGTSDTQYF. The DNA of the CDR3 is TGTGCCACCAGTGATTTGGGGACTAGTGATACGCAGTATTTT.

The rearrangement links TRBV11-2 to TRBJ2-7, with TRBD1 matching over 8 bases. The CDR3 sequence is 17 residues long. Unmatched junction bases numbered 9, after V lost 0 bases and J lost 2 bases. CDR1 and CDR2 (germline): SGHAT, FQNNGV. The CDR3 sequence: CASSLDPPGGITYEQYF. The CDR3 DNA sequence: TGTGCCAGCAGCTTAGATCCCCCAGGGGGCATAACCTACGAGCAGTACTTC.

This chain links TRBV12-3 or TRBV12-4 with TRBJ2-5; the D gene is possibly TRBD2 (6 bases). The CDR3 has 12 residues. Trimming cost V 6 bases and J 14 bases, with 19 bases left between them. The DNA for the CDR3 is TGTGCCAGCAGGTCAAACGGGGGAACCGAATACTTC. Its protein product is CASRSNGGTEYF.

This chain connects TRBV6-1 to TRBJ1-1, with D perhaps TRBD1 (5 bases). With 2 bases removed from V and 1 base from J, the gap between germline ends came to 11 bases. Germline V gene lookup returns CDR1 MNHNS and CDR2 SASEGT. The CDR3 has 15 amino acids. Here the CDR3 reads CASSELGTTNTEAFF. The CDR3 bases are TGTGCCAGCAGTGAATTAGGGACTACGAACACTGAAGCTTTCTTT.

The J gene is TRBJ1-4, the V gene TRBV30; 7 nucleotides line up with TRBD1. CDR1 GTSNPN and CDR2 SVGIG come from the germline V gene (reference sequence). This CDR3 region has 12 residues. Trimming took 8 bases from V and 0 from J; bases not matched to a gene: 0. The CDR3 coding sequence is TGTGCCCAGGGGGCAACTAATGAAAAACTGTTTTTT. This translates into CAQGATNEKLFF.

CDR3 protein: CASRRTGRDTGELFF. CDR3 bases: TGTGCCAGCAGGAGGACAGGGCGTGACACCGGGGAGCTGTTTTTT. The chain is built from TRBV12-3 or TRBV12-4 and TRBJ2-2; TRBD1 matches at 8 bases. The CDR3 spans 15 residues. Losses at the gene ends were 6 bases for V and 3 bases for J; bases not matched to a gene: 6.

This clonotype appeared a few times. The chain carries TRBV6-1 and TRBJ2-7; D perhaps matches TRBD1 (5 bases). Germline V gene lookup returns CDR1 MNHNS and CDR2 SASEGT. CDR3 size: 13 residues. The V and J ends lost 8 bases and 2 bases respectively, with 13 bases between them. Written as DNA, the CDR3 is TGTGCCAGCGCCCCAGGGCTACCCTACGAGCAGTACTTC. Encoded protein: CASAPGLPYEQYF.

This chain links TRBV2 with TRBJ1-1; D is undetermined. V was pared by 0 bases and J by 0 bases, with 8 bases between. The CDR3 totals 15 residues. Germline CDR1 is SNHLY and CDR2 is FYNNEI. The DNA of the CDR3 is TGTGCCAGCAGTGAAGCGCGAATAATGAACACTGAAGCTTTCTTT. Translated, it gives CASSEARIMNTEAFF.

CDR3 loop: CASSRSGSSTDTQYF. The CDR3 DNA is TGTGCCAGCAGCCGTAGCGGGTCTAGCACAGATACGCAGTATTTT. This chain joins TRBV12-3 or TRBV12-4 and TRBJ2-3, with 7 bases aligning to TRBD2. The V gene end was trimmed by 6 bases and the J gene end by 0 bases; junction bases not matched to a gene: 6. This CDR3 is built from 15 residues.

This clonotype was picked up a small number of times. The J gene is TRBJ2-7, the V gene TRBV7-6; 8 nucleotides agree with TRBD1. Per germline, CDR1 SGHVS and CDR2 FNYEAQ. The CDR3 covers 17 residues. Trimming took 1 base from V and 2 from J; bases not matched to a gene: 10. DNA for the CDR3: TGTGCCAGCAGCTTAGGCGATCGGCAGGGGGCTCCCTACGAGCAGTACTTC. This gives the protein CASSLGDRQGAPYEQYF.

This clonotype was detected ten times or more. At one boundary the junction diverges from the germline segment, which might be a read error. The chain recombines TRBV12-3 or TRBV12-4 with TRBJ2-1; 9 bases are shared with TRBD1. The CDR3 totals 11 residues. The CDR3 reads CASSTGQGIIF. The CDR3 coding sequence is TGTGCCAGCAGTACGGGACAGGGAATAATCTTC.

The sample holds many counts of this clonotype. The J gene is TRBJ1-1, the V gene TRBV7-9; 9 bases are a match to TRBD1. The V and J ends lost 10 bases and 7 bases, in that order; junction bases with no gene match: 7. This CDR3 has 12 amino acids. Looked up from germline, CDR1 is SEHNR and CDR2 is FQNEAQ (reference sequence). CDR3 sequence reads: CATRGQGFEAFF. The CDR3 DNA reads as TGTGCCACAAGGGGACAGGGTTTTGAAGCTTTCTTT. Complete variable domain (other parts from reference TRBV7-9 and TRBJ1-1): DTGVSQNPRHKITKRGQNVTFRCDPISEHNRLYWYRQTLGQGPEFLTYFQNEAQLEKSRLLSDRFSAERPKGSFSTLEIQRTEQGDSAMYLCATRGQGFEAFFGQGTRLTVV.

This sequence joins TRBV5-4 and TRBJ2-7; TRBD1 matches 9 bases. Germline V gene sequence: CDR1 SGHNT, CDR2 YYREEE (reference sequence). V shed 4 bases and J 6 bases; nucleotides not matched to a gene: 8. The CDR3 is made up of 14 amino acids. This CDR3 is CASSIPGQGSEQYF. The CDR3 DNA reads as TGTGCCAGCAGCATCCCGGGACAGGGCTCCGAGCAGTACTTC.

This clonotype was seen repeatedly, ten times or more. The chain links TRBV12-3 or TRBV12-4 to TRBJ1-5; D ambiguous. This CDR3 is built from 16 residues. The CDR3 DNA reads as TGTGGAGTGATCCCGCGGGCAATATATAGCAATCAGCCCCAGCATTTT. Encoded protein: CGVIPRAIYSNQPQHF.

This clonotype was picked up many times. The rearrangement links TRBV20-1 to TRBJ2-4, with 9 positions matching TRBD2. Germline V gene sequence: CDR1 DFQATT, CDR2 SNEGSKA (reference sequence). Losses at the gene ends were 1 base for V and 14 bases for J; bases not matched to a gene: 15. This CDR3 is 15 amino acids long. The CDR3 bases are TGCAGTGCTAGAGGGAAAGGGACTAGCCGACAAAGGGAGTACTTC. Protein: CSARGKGTSRQREYF.

There are a few counts of this clonotype. The chain recombines TRBV7-8 with TRBJ2-7, with 10 bases identical to TRBD2. With 6 bases clipped from V and 4 bases from J, the junction kept 18 bases outside the gene matches. Germline V gene lookup returns CDR1 SGHVS and CDR2 FQNEAQ. This CDR3 region has 18 residues. The CDR3 loop reads CASSGEGLVTSGAYEQYF. DNA for the CDR3: TGTGCCAGCAGTGGAGAGGGACTGGTCACTAGCGGGGCGTACGAGCAGTACTTC. The variable domain in full, with the rest retrieved from reference TRBV7-8 and TRBJ2-7, is GAGVSQSPRYKVAKRGQDVALRCDPISGHVSLFWYQQALGQGPEFLTYFQNEAQLDKSGLPSDRFFAERPEGSVSTLKIQRTQQEDSAVYLCASSGEGLVTSGAYEQYFGPGTRLTVT.

The chain employs TRBV3-1 and TRBJ2-1; D is possibly TRBD1 (6 bases). V lost 4 bases, J lost 9 bases, and 16 bases lay in between. The CDR3 totals 14 residues. Germline V lookup: CDR1 LGHDT, CDR2 YNNKEL (reference sequence). The CDR3, as DNA: TGTGCCAGCAGCCGTCCCTCGACAGGTCTTGAGCAGTTCTTC. This gives the protein CASSRPSTGLEQFF.

This clonotype was picked up many times. The rearrangement links TRBV5-1 to TRBJ2-5; 9 bases agree with TRBD2. This CDR3 comprises 15 residues. V was clipped by 0 bases and J by 5 bases; unmatched bases: 5. From germline, CDR1 is SGHRS and CDR2 YFSETQ. The DNA for the CDR3 is TGCGCCAGCAGCTTGGAACTAGCGGGTCGGGAGACCCAGTACTTC. This sequence encodes CASSLELAGRETQYF.

The chain employs TRBV7-2 and TRBJ2-4; either TRBD1 or TRBD2 may supply D (7 bases each). Trimming took 5 bases from V and 7 from J, leaving 15 bases between them. The CDR3 extends over 14 amino acids. Germline values: CDR1 SGHTA, CDR2 FQGNSA. CDR3 sequence (DNA): TGTGCCAGCAGCCAGGGGGGGGCGGATAACATTCAGTACTTC. Encoded protein: CASSQGGADNIQYF.

This clonotype has just a few counts. The chain is built from TRBV28 and TRBJ1-2, with D tentatively TRBD1 (6 bases). This CDR3 is built from 16 residues. V gave up 6 bases and J gave up 3 bases, with 20 bases separating them. CDR1 is MDHEN, CDR2 SYDVKM, per germline. Here the CDR3 reads CASRPPTGHWDYGYTF. CDR3 coding DNA: TGTGCCAGCAGACCCCCTACGGGACACTGGGACTATGGCTACACCTTC.

The rearrangement joins TRBV3-1 to TRBJ2-1; either TRBD1 or TRBD2 may supply D (5 bases each). V was clipped by 4 bases and J by 8 bases, with 21 bases between them. Germline CDR1 and CDR2: LGHDT and YNNKEL (reference sequence). The CDR3 spans 16 residues. The chain's CDR3 is CASSRAGARPSDEQFF. The CDR3 DNA reads as TGTGCCAGCAGCCGAGCCGGGGCAAGGCCCTCCGATGAGCAGTTCTTC.

This rearrangement joins TRBV24-1 to TRBJ1-2, with a tentative D call TRBD1 (6 bases). Germline loops: CDR1 KGHDR, CDR2 SFDVKD. Trimming pared 5 bases from V and 4 bases from J, leaving 10 bases between. The CDR3 has 13 amino acids. CDR3 sequence (DNA): TGTGCCACCAGTGCTACGGGGGCCTATGGCTACACCTTC. This translates into CATSATGAYGYTF.